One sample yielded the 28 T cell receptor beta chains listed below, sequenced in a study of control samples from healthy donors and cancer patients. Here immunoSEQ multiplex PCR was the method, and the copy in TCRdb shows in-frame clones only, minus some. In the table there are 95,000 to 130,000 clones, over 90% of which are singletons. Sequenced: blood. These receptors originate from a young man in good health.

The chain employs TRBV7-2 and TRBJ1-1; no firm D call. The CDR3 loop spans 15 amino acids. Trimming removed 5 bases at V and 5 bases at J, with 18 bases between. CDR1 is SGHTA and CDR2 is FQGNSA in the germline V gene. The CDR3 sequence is CASSVRRQVPTEAFF. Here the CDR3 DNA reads TGTGCCAGCAGCGTTCGGAGGCAGGTGCCTACTGAAGCTTTCTTT.

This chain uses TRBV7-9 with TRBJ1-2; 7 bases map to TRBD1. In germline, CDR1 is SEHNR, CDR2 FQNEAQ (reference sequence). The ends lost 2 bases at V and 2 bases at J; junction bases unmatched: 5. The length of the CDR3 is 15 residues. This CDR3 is CASSLWDRPNYGYTF. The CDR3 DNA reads TGTGCCAGCAGCTTATGGGACAGACCCAACTATGGCTACACCTTC.

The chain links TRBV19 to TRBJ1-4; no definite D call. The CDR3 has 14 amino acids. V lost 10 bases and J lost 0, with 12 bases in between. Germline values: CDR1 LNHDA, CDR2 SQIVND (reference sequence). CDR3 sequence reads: CAIGEAATNEKLFF. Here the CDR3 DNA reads TGTGCCATCGGGGAGGCTGCAACTAATGAAAAACTGTTTTTT.

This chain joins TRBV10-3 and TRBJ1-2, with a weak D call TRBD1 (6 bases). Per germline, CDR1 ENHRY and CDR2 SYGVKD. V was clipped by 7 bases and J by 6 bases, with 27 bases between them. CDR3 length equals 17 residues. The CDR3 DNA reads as TGTGCCATCACCGAGCGCCCCGGGGGGGGCGGAGGGGATGGCTACACCTTC. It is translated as CAITERPGGGGGDGYTF.

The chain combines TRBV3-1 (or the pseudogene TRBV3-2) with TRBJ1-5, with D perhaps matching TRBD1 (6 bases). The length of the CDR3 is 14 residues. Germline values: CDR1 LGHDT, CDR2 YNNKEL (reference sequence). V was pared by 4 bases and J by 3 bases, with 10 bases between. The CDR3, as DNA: TGTGCCAGCAGCCCCGGACAGATCAATCAGCCCCAGCATTTT. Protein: CASSPGQINQPQHF.

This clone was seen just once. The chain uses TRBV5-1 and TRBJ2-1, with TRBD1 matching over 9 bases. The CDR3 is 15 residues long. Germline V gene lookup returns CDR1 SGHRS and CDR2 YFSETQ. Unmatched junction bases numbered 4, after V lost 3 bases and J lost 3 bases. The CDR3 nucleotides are TGCGCCAGCAGCTCAAGACAGGGGGTCTACAATGAGCAGTTCTTC. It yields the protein CASSSRQGVYNEQFF.

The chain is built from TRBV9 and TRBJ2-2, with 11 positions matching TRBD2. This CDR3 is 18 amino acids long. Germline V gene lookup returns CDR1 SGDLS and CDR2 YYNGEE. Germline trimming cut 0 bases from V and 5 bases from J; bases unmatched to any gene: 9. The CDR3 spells CASSVALAGAQGTGELFF. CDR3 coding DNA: TGTGCCAGCAGCGTAGCACTAGCGGGGGCCCAGGGGACCGGGGAGCTGTTTTTT.

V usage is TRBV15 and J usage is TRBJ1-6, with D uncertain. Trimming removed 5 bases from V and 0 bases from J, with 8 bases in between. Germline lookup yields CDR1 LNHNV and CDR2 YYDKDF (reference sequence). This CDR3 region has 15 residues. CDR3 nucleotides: TGTGCCACCAGCCGTGAACTCTCCTATAATTCACCCCTCCACTTT. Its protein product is CATSRELSYNSPLHF.

CDR3 in DNA: TGCAGTGCTAGCAGCGTAGACCAGTTCTTC. As protein: CSASSVDQFF. The gene calls are TRBV20-1 and TRBJ2-1, with D unresolved. This CDR3 is 10 amino acids long. Germline V gene data show CDR1 as DFQATT and CDR2 as SNEGSKA (reference sequence). Trimming took 3 bases from V and 13 from J, leaving 10 bases between them.

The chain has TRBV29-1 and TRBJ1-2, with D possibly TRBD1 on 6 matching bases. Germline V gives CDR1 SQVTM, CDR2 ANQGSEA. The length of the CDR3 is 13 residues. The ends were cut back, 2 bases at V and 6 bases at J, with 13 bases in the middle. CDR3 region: CSVETGYSNGYTF. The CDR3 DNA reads TGCAGCGTTGAAACAGGGTATTCGAATGGCTACACCTTC.

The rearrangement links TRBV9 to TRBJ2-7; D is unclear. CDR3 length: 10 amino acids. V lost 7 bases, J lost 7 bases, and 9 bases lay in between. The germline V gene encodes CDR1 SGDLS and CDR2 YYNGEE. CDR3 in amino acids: CASGSWEQYV. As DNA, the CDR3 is TGTGCCAGCGGGTCCTGGGAGCAGTACGTC.

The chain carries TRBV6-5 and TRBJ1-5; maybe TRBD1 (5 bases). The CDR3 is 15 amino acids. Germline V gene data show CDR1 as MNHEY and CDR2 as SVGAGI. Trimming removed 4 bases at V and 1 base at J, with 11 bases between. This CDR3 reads CASSFTRDSNQPQHF. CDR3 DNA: TGTGCCAGCAGTTTCACCCGGGACAGCAATCAGCCCCAGCATTTT.

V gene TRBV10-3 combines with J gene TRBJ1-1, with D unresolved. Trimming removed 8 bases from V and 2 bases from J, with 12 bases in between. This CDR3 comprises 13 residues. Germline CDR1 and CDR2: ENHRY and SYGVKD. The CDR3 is CAIQTEPNTEAFF. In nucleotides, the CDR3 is TGTGCCATCCAGACGGAACCTAACACTGAAGCTTTCTTT.

The CDR3 region has the DNA TGTGCCAGCAGCTTAGATCGGGCCGTCCACACCTTC. This codes for CASSLDRAVHTF. The chain links TRBV11-2 to TRBJ1-2; D not certain. Trimming removed 0 bases from V and 12 bases from J, with 11 bases in between. Germline V gene data show CDR1 as SGHAT and CDR2 as FQNNGV. The CDR3 has 12 amino acids.

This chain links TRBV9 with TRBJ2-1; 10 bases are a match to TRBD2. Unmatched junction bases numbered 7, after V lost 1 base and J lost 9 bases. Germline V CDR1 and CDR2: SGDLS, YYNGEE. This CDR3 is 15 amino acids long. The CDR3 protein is CASSVSTSGDSEQFF. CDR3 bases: TGTGCCAGCAGCGTAAGTACTAGCGGGGACAGTGAGCAGTTCTTC. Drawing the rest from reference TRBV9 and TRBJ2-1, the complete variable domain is DSGVTQTPKHLITATGQRVTLRCSPRSGDLSVYWYQQSLDQGLQFLIQYYNGEERAKGNILERFSAQQFPDLHSELNLSSLELGDSALYFCASSVSTSGDSEQFFGPGTRLTVL.

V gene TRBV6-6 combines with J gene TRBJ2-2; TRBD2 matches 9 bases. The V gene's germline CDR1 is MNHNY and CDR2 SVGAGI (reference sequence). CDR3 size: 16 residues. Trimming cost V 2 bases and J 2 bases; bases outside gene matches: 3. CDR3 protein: CASSYERGANTGELFF. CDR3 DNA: TGTGCCAGCAGTTACGAGCGGGGGGCTAACACCGGGGAGCTGTTTTTT.

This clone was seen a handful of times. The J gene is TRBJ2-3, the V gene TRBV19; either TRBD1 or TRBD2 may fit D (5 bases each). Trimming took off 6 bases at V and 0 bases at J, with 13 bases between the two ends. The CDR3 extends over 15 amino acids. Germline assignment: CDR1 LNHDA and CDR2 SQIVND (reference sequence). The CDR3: CASSPRDGSTDTQYF. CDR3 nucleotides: TGTGCCAGTAGCCCCCGGGACGGGAGCACAGATACGCAGTATTTT.

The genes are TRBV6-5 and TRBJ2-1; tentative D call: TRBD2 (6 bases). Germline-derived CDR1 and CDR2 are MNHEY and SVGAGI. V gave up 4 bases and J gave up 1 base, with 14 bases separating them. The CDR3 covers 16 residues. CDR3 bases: TGTGCCAGCAGTTCCTTGGGACTTACGTCCTACAATGAGCAGTTCTTC. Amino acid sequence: CASSSLGLTSYNEQFF.

In nucleotides, the CDR3 is TGCGCCAGCAGTCCTACCGGGACATCTAATCAGCCCCAGCATTTT. Translated: CASSPTGTSNQPQHF. The chain is built from TRBV5-1 and TRBJ1-5, with a tentative D call TRBD1 (6 bases). The germline V gene encodes CDR1 SGHRS and CDR2 YFSETQ. V lost 5 bases, J lost 4 bases, and 16 bases lay in between. The CDR3 is 15 residues long. Supplemented by reference TRBV5-1 and TRBJ1-5, the full variable domain reads KAGVTQTPRYLIKTRGQQVTLSCSPISGHRSVSWYQQTPGQGLQFLFEYFSETQRNKGNFPGRFSGRQFSNSRSEMNVSTLELGDSALYLCASSPTGTSNQPQHFGDGTRLSIL.

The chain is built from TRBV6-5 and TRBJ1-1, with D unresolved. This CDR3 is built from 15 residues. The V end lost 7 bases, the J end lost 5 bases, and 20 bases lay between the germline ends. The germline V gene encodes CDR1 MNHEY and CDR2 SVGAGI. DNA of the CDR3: TGTGCCAGCAACCTCCTTAGTTTAGGCGAAACTGAAGCTTTCTTT. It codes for CASNLLSLGETEAFF.

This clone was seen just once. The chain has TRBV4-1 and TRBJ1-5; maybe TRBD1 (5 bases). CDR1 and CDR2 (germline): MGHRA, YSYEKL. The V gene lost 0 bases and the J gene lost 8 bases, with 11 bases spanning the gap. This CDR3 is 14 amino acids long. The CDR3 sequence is CASSQDLMGEPQHF. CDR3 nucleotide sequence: TGCGCCAGCAGCCAAGATCTAATGGGGGAGCCCCAGCATTTT.

The CDR3 coding sequence is TGTGCCAGCCTACTCCTTCCCGGCACTGAAGCTTTCTTT. Translating gives CASLLLPGTEAFF. The chain links TRBV6-5 to TRBJ1-1; D gene unclear. The CDR3 covers 13 residues. Germline V gene lookup returns CDR1 MNHEY and CDR2 SVGAGI. The V and J ends lost 8 bases and 4 bases respectively, with 14 bases between them.

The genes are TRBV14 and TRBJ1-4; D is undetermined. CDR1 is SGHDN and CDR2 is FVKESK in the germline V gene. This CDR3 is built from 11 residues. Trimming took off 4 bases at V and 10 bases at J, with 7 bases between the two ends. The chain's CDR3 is CASSLTGKLFF. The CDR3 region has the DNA TGTGCCAGCAGCCTGACTGGAAAACTGTTTTTT.

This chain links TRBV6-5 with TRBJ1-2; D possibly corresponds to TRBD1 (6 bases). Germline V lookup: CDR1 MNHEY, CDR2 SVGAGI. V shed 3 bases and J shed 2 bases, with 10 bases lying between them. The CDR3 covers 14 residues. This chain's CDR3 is CASSYYGQNYGYTF. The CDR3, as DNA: TGTGCCAGCAGTTATTACGGACAGAACTATGGCTACACCTTC.

DNA for the CDR3: TGTGCCAGCAGGGGACAGGGAATCTCTGGAAACACCATATATTTT. Its translation is CASRGQGISGNTIYF. The chain uses TRBV21-1 and TRBJ1-3; the D call of TRBD1 is as the table states it, not checked on the DNA. TRBV21-1 constitutes a pseudogene. The CDR3 consists of 15 residues.

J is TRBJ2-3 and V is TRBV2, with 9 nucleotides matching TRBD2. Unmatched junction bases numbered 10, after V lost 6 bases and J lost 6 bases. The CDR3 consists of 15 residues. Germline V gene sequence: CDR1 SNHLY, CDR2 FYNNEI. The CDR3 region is CASSHGGGAGDTQYF. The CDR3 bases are TGTGCCAGCAGCCACGGCGGGGGGGCAGGTGATACGCAGTATTTT.

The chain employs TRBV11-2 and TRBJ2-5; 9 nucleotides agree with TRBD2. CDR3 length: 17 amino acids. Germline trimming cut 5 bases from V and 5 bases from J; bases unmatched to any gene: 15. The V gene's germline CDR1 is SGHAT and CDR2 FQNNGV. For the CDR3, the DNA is TGTGCCAGCAGCCCCCGCCCGGGACTAGCCTTTCAGGAGACCCAGTACTTC. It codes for CASSPRPGLAFQETQYF.

CDR3 nucleotide sequence: TGTGCCAGCAGCGTGACAGTCGCGAACACCGGGGAGCTGTTTTTT. Translating it yields CASSVTVANTGELFF. The chain combines TRBV11-3 with TRBJ2-2; perhaps TRBD1 as D (5 bases). Germline V CDR1 and CDR2: SGHNT, YENEEA. V was trimmed by 5 bases and J by 0 bases, leaving 10 bases between them. The CDR3 has 15 amino acids.